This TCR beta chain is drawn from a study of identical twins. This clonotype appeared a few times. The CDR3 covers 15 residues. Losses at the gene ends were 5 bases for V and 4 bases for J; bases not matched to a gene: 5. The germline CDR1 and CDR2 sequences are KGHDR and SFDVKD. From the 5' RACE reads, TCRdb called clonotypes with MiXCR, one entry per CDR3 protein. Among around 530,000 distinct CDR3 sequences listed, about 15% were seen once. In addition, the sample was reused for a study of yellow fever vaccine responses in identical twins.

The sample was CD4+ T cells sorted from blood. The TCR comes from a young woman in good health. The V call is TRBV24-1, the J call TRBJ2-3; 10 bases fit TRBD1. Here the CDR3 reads CATSGRDRGPDTQYF. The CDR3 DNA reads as TGTGCCACCAGTGGTCGGGACAGGGGACCAGATACGCAGTATTTT.